This is a list of T cell receptor beta chains from one sample in a study of human T cells and chemical hapten exposure. Each CDR3 protein is one row after TCRdb ran MiXCR on the RACE reads. The sample yields roughly 200,000 distinct CDR3 sequences, about 25% seen once. The sample in question was whole blood, obtained in connection with sensitization to the hapten diphenylcyclopropenone (DPC). The receptors shown here come from a woman in her thirties or forties with alopecia areata. Some clones in this sample may be carry-over from other donors' samples. CDR3s include the opening cysteine and the closing phenylalanine or tryptophan. Fields, in order: clone size, J gene, V gene, D gene, CDR3 protein, CDR3 DNA. D genes are given only for firm matches. Where a row states a size, it is once, few, many or the class of an expanded clone; other rows omit it.

clone_size: NA; j_call: TRBJ1-5; v_call: TRBV6-6; d_call: TRBD1; cdr3_aa: CASSGRGLDQPQHF; cdr3_nt: TGTGCCAGCTCGGGCAGGGGGCTCGATCAGCCCCAGCATTTT
clone_size: few; j_call: TRBJ2-1; v_call: TRBV28; d_call: NA; cdr3_aa: CASSFGGGNEQFF; cdr3_nt: TGTGCCAGCAGTTTTGGAGGGGGCAATGAGCAGTTCTTC
clone_size: NA; j_call: TRBJ2-7; v_call: TRBV5-1; d_call: NA; cdr3_aa: CASSSGAYSYEQYF; cdr3_nt: TGCGCCAGCAGCTCCGGGGCGTATTCCTACGAGCAGTACTTC
clone_size: few; j_call: TRBJ2-2; v_call: TRBV20-1; d_call: NA; cdr3_aa: CSARRTGELFF; cdr3_nt: TGCAGTGCTAGACGCACCGGGGAGCTGTTTTTT
clone_size: many; j_call: TRBJ2-5; v_call: TRBV11-1; d_call: NA; cdr3_aa: CASSPGTFETQYF; cdr3_nt: TGTGCCAGCAGCCCCGGGACCTTCGAGACCCAGTACTTC
clone_size: NA; j_call: TRBJ2-5; v_call: TRBV11-1; d_call: NA; cdr3_aa: CASSTGAGEETQYF; cdr3_nt: TGTGCCAGCAGCACCGGGGCAGGGGAAGAGACCCAGTACTTC
clone_size: NA; j_call: TRBJ2-7; v_call: TRBV2; d_call: NA; cdr3_aa: CASSAKRASYEQYF; cdr3_nt: TGTGCCAGCAGTGCAAAGCGGGCCTCCTACGAGCAGTACTTC
clone_size: few; j_call: TRBJ1-2; v_call: TRBV18; d_call: NA; cdr3_aa: CASSPPLQGDGYTF; cdr3_nt: TGTGCCAGCTCACCACCTTTACAGGGTGATGGCTACACCTTC
clone_size: NA; j_call: TRBJ1-1; v_call: TRBV6-1; d_call: NA; cdr3_aa: CASSSEASNSEAFF; cdr3_nt: TGTGCCAGCAGTTCGGAAGCTTCGAACAGTGAAGCTTTCTTT
clone_size: few; j_call: TRBJ2-1; v_call: TRBV7-6; d_call: NA; cdr3_aa: CASSRVNNEQFF; cdr3_nt: TGTGCCAGCAGCAGGGTAAACAATGAGCAGTTCTTC
clone_size: many; j_call: TRBJ1-4; v_call: TRBV10-3; d_call: NA; cdr3_aa: CAISSGTAPTYQGEKLFF; cdr3_nt: TGTGCCATCAGCTCCGGGACCGCACCCACCTACCAGGGTGAAAAACTGTTTTTT